Listed below are T cell receptor beta chains from one sample, sequenced in a study of T cells after yellow fever vaccination. TCRdb re-analysed the 5' RACE reads in MiXCR, keeping a single row per CDR3 protein. The table shows about 250,000 distinct CDR3 sequences, with 3.6% occurring only once. This sample comprised PBMCs, obtained 15 days after the yellow fever booster vaccination. Receptors were obtained from a man aged 18 to 30 who received the YFV17D yellow fever vaccine. Both conserved end residues are part of each CDR3. D genes are given only for firm matches. Some rows mark clone size as missing; the rest say once, few, many or name a class of expanded clone.

J gene	D gene	V gene	clone size	CDR3 protein	CDR3 DNA
TRBJ1-5	.	TRBV4-3	many	CASSQDGQGRQPQHF	TGCGCCAGCAGCCAAGATGGGCAGGGGAGGCAGCCCCAGCATTTT
TRBJ1-2	.	TRBV27	few	CASSLSPDSAYGYTF	TGTGCCAGCAGTTTATCCCCGGACAGTGCCTATGGCTACACCTTC
TRBJ2-1	TRBD2	TRBV12-3/TRBV12-4	few	CATMTSGGHNEQFF	TGTGCCACCATGACTAGCGGGGGCCACAATGAGCAGTTCTTC
TRBJ2-7	TRBD2	TRBV6-2/TRBV6-3	many	CASSDPSGMYEQYF	TGTGCCAGCAGTGACCCTAGCGGGATGTACGAGCAGTACTTC
TRBJ2-3	.	TRBV24-1	many	CATSDGGGQDTQYF	TGTGCCACCAGTGATGGCGGGGGCCAAGATACGCAGTATTTT
TRBJ2-2	.	TRBV5-1	many	CASSLGPSGELFF	TGCGCCAGCAGCTTGGGGCCGTCCGGGGAGCTGTTTTTT
TRBJ2-2	.	TRBV12-3/TRBV12-4	many	CASNQGWELFF	TGTGCCAGCAATCAGGGGTGGGAGCTGTTTTTT
TRBJ1-1	TRBD1	TRBV7-2	many	CASSLALLGTANTEAFF	TGTGCCAGCAGCTTAGCGCTGTTAGGGACAGCGAACACTGAAGCTTTCTTT
TRBJ1-2	TRBD1	TRBV20-1	many	CSEMGQGSGYTF	TGCAGTGAGATGGGACAGGGGAGCGGCTACACCTTC
TRBJ1-5	TRBD1	TRBV24-1	many	CATSDFKPKTGDNQPQHF	TGTGCCACCAGTGATTTCAAGCCCAAGACAGGGGACAATCAGCCCCAGCATTTT
TRBJ2-5	.	TRBV7-9	many	CASSRSRETQYF	TGTGCCAGCAGCCGTTCTAGGGAGACCCAGTACTTC
TRBJ2-5	.	TRBV7-2	many	CASSLYVDYQETQYF	TGTGCCAGCAGCCTCTATGTAGACTACCAAGAGACCCAGTACTTC
TRBJ2-3	.	TRBV12-3/TRBV12-4	many	CASREGVVDTQYF	TGTGCCAGCAGGGAGGGGGTGGTGGATACGCAGTATTTT
TRBJ2-5	.	TRBV20-1	many	CSALGLSQETQYF	TGCAGTGCCCTGGGACTCTCCCAAGAGACCCAGTACTTC
TRBJ2-5	.	TRBV7-2	many	CASRRPGLQETQYF	TGTGCCAGCAGACGCCCCGGCCTGCAAGAGACCCAGTACTTC
TRBJ2-5	.	TRBV5-5	few	CASSWRPARGSEYF	TGTGCCAGCAGCTGGAGACCTGCTAGGGGTTCGGAGTACTTC
TRBJ2-1	.	TRBV9	.	CASSVQGSLYNEQFF	TGTGCCAGCAGCGTACAGGGGTCCCTTTACAATGAGCAGTTCTTC
TRBJ2-3	.	TRBV5-1	many	CASSRTPQEADTQYF	TGCGCCAGCAGCCGGACGCCACAGGAGGCAGATACGCAGTATTTT
TRBJ2-5	.	TRBV7-9	many	CASSLAVLLETQYF	TGTGCCAGCAGCTTAGCGGTCTTATTGGAGACCCAGTACTTC
TRBJ2-1	.	TRBV5-1	.	CASSLRGAGYDEQFF	TGCGCCAGCAGCTTAAGGGGGGCCGGTTACGATGAGCAGTTCTTC
TRBJ1-4	.	TRBV18	.	CASSPYSGNNEKLFF	TGTGCCAGCTCACCTTACTCAGGGAACAATGAAAAACTGTTTTTT
TRBJ2-3	.	TRBV7-2	many	CASSLEAIKGSTDTQYF	TGTGCCAGCAGCTTAGAGGCCATAAAAGGGAGCACAGATACGCAGTATTTT
TRBJ1-2	.	TRBV3-1	many	CASSQTPAVGYTF	TGTGCCAGCAGCCAGACCCCCGCAGTTGGCTACACCTTC
TRBJ2-7	.	TRBV5-4	many	CASSAIGDYEQYF	TGTGCCAGCAGCGCCATTGGGGACTACGAGCAGTACTTC
TRBJ2-2	.	TRBV5-1	many	CASSPDFSGTGELFF	TGCGCCAGCAGTCCGGATTTCTCGGGGACCGGGGAGCTGTTTTTT
TRBJ2-1	.	TRBV4-2	few	CASSQDEQGGDEQFF	TGTGCCAGCAGCCAAGATGAACAGGGGGGGGATGAGCAGTTCTTC
TRBJ2-3	TRBD2	TRBV9	many	CASSGGGGGTDTQYF	TGTGCCAGCAGCGGCGGGGGGGGAGGCACAGATACGCAGTATTTT
TRBJ1-1	.	TRBV29-1	many	CSVQNTEAFF	TGCAGCGTGCAGAACACTGAAGCTTTCTTT
TRBJ1-1	.	TRBV5-5	many	CASTLIQGTEAFF	TGTGCCAGCACCCTGATCCAGGGGACTGAAGCTTTCTTT
TRBJ1-2	.	TRBV7-2	many	CASSIRQRSNYGYTF	TGTGCCAGCAGCATTCGACAGAGATCTAACTATGGCTACACCTTC
TRBJ2-1	TRBD2	TRBV24-1	many	CATSDSRPSGRGVTNEQFF	TGTGCCACCAGTGATTCTCGGCCCTCAGGGCGGGGGGTTACCAATGAGCAGTTCTTC
TRBJ1-2	.	TRBV12-3/TRBV12-4	.	CASRSRDAYGYTF	TGTGCCAGCAGAAGTCGGGACGCCTATGGCTACACCTTC
TRBJ1-4	.	TRBV7-2	many	CASSLGPANEKLFF	TGTGCCAGCAGCTTAGGCCCGGCTAATGAAAAACTGTTTTTT
TRBJ1-2	.	TRBV6-5	many	CATSTNYGYTF	TGTGCCACATCAACAAACTATGGCTACACCTTC
TRBJ1-1	.	TRBV15	many	CATGRQQSLIAFF	TGTGCCACCGGTCGCCAACAGTCCCTCATAGCTTTCTTT
TRBJ1-2	TRBD1	TRBV7-2	many	CASSSTGGAGYTF	TGTGCCAGCAGCTCGACAGGGGGCGCCGGCTACACCTTC
TRBJ2-7	TRBD2	TRBV6-5	many	CASSRTSGTYEQYF	TGTGCCAGCAGCCGGACTAGCGGGACCTACGAGCAGTACTTC
TRBJ1-6	TRBD1	TRBV4-2	many	CASSHAGGLGHNSPLHF	TGTGCCAGCAGCCACGCAGGGGGTCTCGGCCATAATTCACCCCTCCACTTT
TRBJ2-5	TRBD2	TRBV5-1	many	CASSLSSSGQETQYF	TGCGCCAGCAGCTTGAGCTCTAGCGGACAAGAGACCCAGTACTTC